These 14 T cell receptor beta chains were sequenced from one sample in a study of cytomegalovirus exposure and HLA in healthy donors. 60 Vbeta and 13 Jbeta primers were used in PCR. Using immunoSEQ multiplex PCR, the repertoire was profiled, and TCRdb retains in-frame clones only, with some absent. This repertoire shows 150,000 or so clones, around 80% found once; its top ten account for around 6.5%. Source material: PBMCs. The receptors were sampled from a male donor in good health and CMV-seropositive.

The chain couples TRBV6-6 to TRBJ1-2, with 9 bases matching TRBD1. The CDR3 loop spans 15 amino acids. J was trimmed by 7 bases and V by 2 bases; bases with no gene match: 8. From germline, CDR1 is MNHNY and CDR2 SVGAGI (reference sequence). Here the CDR3 DNA reads TGTGCCAGCAGTTACGCGGGGGACAGGGAGGCTGGCTACACCTTC. This translates into CASSYAGDREAGYTF.

This sequence joins TRBV5-4 and TRBJ1-2; possible D gene TRBD1, 5 bases. CDR3 length: 13 amino acids. Germline values: CDR1 SGHNT, CDR2 YYREEE (reference sequence). V gave up 5 bases and J gave up 8 bases, with 16 bases separating them. CDR3 in DNA: TGTGCCAGCAGTCACCCCTCCAGGGTAGGCTACACCTTC. Translating it yields CASSHPSRVGYTF. Full variable domain (missing parts from reference TRBV5-4 and TRBJ1-2): ETGVTQSPTHLIKTRGQQVTLRCSSQSGHNTVSWYQQALGQGPQFIFQYYREEENGRGNFPPRFSGLQFPNYSSELNVNALELDDSALYLCASSHPSRVGYTFGSGTRLTVV.

The CDR3 region is CASRVRGPNYGYTF. CDR3 DNA: TGTGCCAGCAGGGTGAGGGGGCCTAACTATGGCTACACCTTC. This chain connects TRBV6-1 to TRBJ1-2; TRBD1 matches 7 bases. The germline V gene encodes CDR1 MNHNS and CDR2 SASEGT. The CDR3 runs to 14 residues. Losses at the gene ends were 6 bases for V and 0 bases for J; bases not matched to a gene: 4.

The chain carries TRBV5-1 and TRBJ2-1; the match to TRBD2 covers 15 bases. CDR1 SGHRS and CDR2 YFSETQ come from the germline V gene. The V and J ends lost 0 bases and 4 bases, in that order; junction bases with no gene match: 5. This CDR3 has 18 amino acids. This chain's CDR3 is CASSLVGTSGRLYNEQFF. The DNA of the CDR3 is TGCGCCAGCAGCTTGGTCGGGACTAGCGGGAGGCTATACAATGAGCAGTTCTTC. The full variable domain, its missing parts supplied by reference TRBV5-1 and TRBJ2-1, is KAGVTQTPRYLIKTRGQQVTLSCSPISGHRSVSWYQQTPGQGLQFLFEYFSETQRNKGNFPGRFSGRQFSNSRSEMNVSTLELGDSALYLCASSLVGTSGRLYNEQFFGPGTRLTVL.

In DNA form, the CDR3 reads TGTGCCTGGAGGGCACAGGGCGACACTGAAGCTTTCTTT. This sequence encodes CAWRAQGDTEAFF. The gene calls are TRBV30 and TRBJ1-1, with D tentatively TRBD1 (6 bases). The CDR3 covers 13 residues. Trimming stripped 3 bases from V and 3 bases from J, with 11 bases between. CDR1 is GTSNPN, CDR2 SVGIG, per germline (reference sequence).

The chain carries TRBV9 and TRBJ2-3, with 12 bases that match TRBD2. CDR3 size: 16 residues. V lost 0 bases, J lost 2 bases, and 1 base stayed unmatched. The germline V gene has CDR1 SGDLS and CDR2 YYNGEE. Here the CDR3 DNA reads TGTGCCAGCAGCGTAGCTAGCGGGAGGGCCACAGATACGCAGTATTTT. Translated: CASSVASGRATDTQYF.

The chain links TRBV2 to TRBJ2-7; TRBD1 agrees at 10 bases. J lost 7 bases, V lost 6 bases, and 18 bases had no gene match. This CDR3 has 17 residues. Germline CDR1 is SNHLY and CDR2 is FYNNEI. Here the CDR3 DNA reads TGTGCCAGCAGCCTAGGGTCCACCGGGACAGGGGCAAGGGAGCAGTACTTC. Translated: CASSLGSTGTGAREQYF.

J is TRBJ2-2 and V is TRBV5-4; tentative D call: TRBD2 (5 bases). The CDR3 has 17 amino acids. Trimming removed 1 base at V and 0 bases at J, with 13 bases between. The V gene's germline CDR1 is SGHNT and CDR2 YYREEE (reference sequence). The CDR3 nucleotides read TGTGCCAGCAGCTTGAATTTAGCGTTCGCGAACACCGGGGAGCTGTTTTTT. Translated: CASSLNLAFANTGELFF.

The chain has TRBV7-2 and TRBJ2-5; 11 nucleotides line up with TRBD2. Germline values: CDR1 SGHTA, CDR2 FQGNSA. Trimming at V came to 3 bases and at J to 1 base, leaving 4 bases not matched to a gene. The CDR3 covers 16 residues. DNA of the CDR3: TGTGCCAGCAGCTTTCGACTAGCGGGGACCCAAGAGACCCAGTACTTC. Its protein is CASSFRLAGTQETQYF.

The rearrangement joins TRBV6-1 to TRBJ2-5; TRBD2 is a possible D gene (5 bases). Germline loops: CDR1 MNHNS, CDR2 SASEGT. The CDR3 runs to 12 residues. Between the trimmed V and J ends, which lost 8 bases and 2 bases, there was a span of 9 bases. CDR3 in amino acids: CASVPGQETQYF. CDR3 nucleotides: TGTGCCAGCGTACCGGGACAAGAGACCCAGTACTTC.

V and J are TRBV19 and TRBJ1-5; 9 positions match TRBD1. The length of the CDR3 is 15 residues. From germline, CDR1 is LNHDA and CDR2 SQIVND (reference sequence). The J segment lost 6 bases and the V segment lost 5 bases, leaving 8 bases of the junction unmatched. CDR3 sequence (DNA): TGTGCCAGTAGTCCCCCGGGACAGGGAGGTCAGCCCCAGCATTTT. Translating it yields CASSPPGQGGQPQHF.

The chain links TRBV11-3 to TRBJ2-7, with TRBD2 matching 9 bases. CDR3 length: 17 residues. Germline V gene data show CDR1 as SGHNT and CDR2 as YENEEA. Unmatched junction bases numbered 8, after V lost 1 base and J lost 1 base. CDR3 DNA: TGTGCCAGCAGCTTAGTCCTAGCGGGAAAGACATCCTACGAGCAGTACTTC. Protein sequence: CASSLVLAGKTSYEQYF.

The chain recombines TRBV19 with TRBJ1-1, with 9 bases that match TRBD1. V lost 5 bases, J lost 0 bases, and 7 bases stayed unmatched. Germline CDR1 is LNHDA and CDR2 is SQIVND (reference sequence). This CDR3 region has 16 residues. The CDR3 reads CASSPQDRGMNTEAFF. Here the CDR3 DNA reads TGTGCCAGTAGTCCACAGGACAGGGGCATGAACACTGAAGCTTTCTTT.

This chain joins TRBV4-2 and TRBJ1-6; D possibly corresponds to TRBD1 (6 bases). This CDR3 is built from 13 residues. Germline loops: CDR1 LGHNA, CDR2 YNFKEQ. The V and J ends lost 0 bases and 18 bases respectively, with 15 bases between them. The CDR3 DNA reads as TGTGCCAGCAGCCAAGAGGGCAAACAGGGTCGCCACTTT. Its protein is CASSQEGKQGRHF.